This note documents a single TCR beta chain sequence. As yet, its antigen is unknown. This CDR3 has 15 residues. The V segment lost 5 bases and the J segment 0 bases; nucleotides outside the gene matches: 3. Germline lookup yields CDR1 LGHDT and CDR2 YNNKEL (reference sequence). This record comes from a study of T cell responses to AZD1222 COVID-19 vaccine. The study pooled second doses at about 4 or about 12 weeks. Profiling relied on immunoSEQ multiplex PCR, and the TCRdb table lists in-frame clones only, not all of them. The data hold some 200,000 clones, with around 89% observed a single time. Study conclusions and caveats: The CD4 TCRs associated with vaccination extended across spike and predominated at 160-218 and 743-854. Spike-specific TCR repertoires showed rising breadth and depth after two AZD1222 doses. Nearly half of spike-specific TCRs reportedly target variant regions that are unmutated in the B.1.351 and B.1.1.7 variants.

The rearrangement links TRBV3-1 (or the pseudogene TRBV3-2) to TRBJ2-3; the match to TRBD1 covers 9 bases. Material: peripheral blood, obtained 28 days after the second AZD1222 dose. This receptor was taken from an adult who received the AZD1222 COVID-19 vaccine. The CDR3 spells CASSTGGESTDTQYF. CDR3 nucleotide sequence: TGTGCCAGCAGCACAGGGGGCGAGAGCACAGATACGCAGTATTTT.